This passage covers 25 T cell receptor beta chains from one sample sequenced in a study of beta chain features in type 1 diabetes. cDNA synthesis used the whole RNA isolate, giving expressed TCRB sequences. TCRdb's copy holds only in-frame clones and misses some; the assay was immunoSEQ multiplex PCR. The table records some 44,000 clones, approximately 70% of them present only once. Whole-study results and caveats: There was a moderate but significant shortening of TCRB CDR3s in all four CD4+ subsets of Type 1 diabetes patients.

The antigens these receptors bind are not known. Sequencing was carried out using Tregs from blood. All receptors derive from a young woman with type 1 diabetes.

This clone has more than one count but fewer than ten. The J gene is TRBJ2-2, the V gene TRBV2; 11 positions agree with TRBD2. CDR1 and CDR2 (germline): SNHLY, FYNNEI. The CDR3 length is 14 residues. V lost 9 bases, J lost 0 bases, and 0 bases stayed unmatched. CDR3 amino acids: CARTSGTNTGELFF. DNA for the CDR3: TGTGCCAGGACTAGCGGGACGAACACCGGGGAGCTGTTTTTT.

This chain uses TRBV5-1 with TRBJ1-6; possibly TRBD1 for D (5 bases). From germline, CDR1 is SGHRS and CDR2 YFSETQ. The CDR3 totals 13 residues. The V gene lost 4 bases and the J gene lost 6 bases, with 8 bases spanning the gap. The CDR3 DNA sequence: TGCGCCAGCAGCCCTGACAGTAATTCACCCCTCCACTTT. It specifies CASSPDSNSPLHF.

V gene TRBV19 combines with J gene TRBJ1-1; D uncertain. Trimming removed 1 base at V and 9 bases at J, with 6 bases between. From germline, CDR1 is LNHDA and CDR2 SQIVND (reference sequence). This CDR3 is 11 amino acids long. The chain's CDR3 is CASSIAIQAFF. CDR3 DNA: TGTGCCAGTAGTATAGCCATTCAAGCTTTCTTT.

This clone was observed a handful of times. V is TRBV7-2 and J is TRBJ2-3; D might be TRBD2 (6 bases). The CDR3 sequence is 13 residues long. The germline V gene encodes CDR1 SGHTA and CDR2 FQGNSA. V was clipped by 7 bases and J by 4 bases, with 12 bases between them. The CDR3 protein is CASKLAGADTQYF. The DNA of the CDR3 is TGTGCCAGCAAACTAGCTGGGGCAGATACGCAGTATTTT.

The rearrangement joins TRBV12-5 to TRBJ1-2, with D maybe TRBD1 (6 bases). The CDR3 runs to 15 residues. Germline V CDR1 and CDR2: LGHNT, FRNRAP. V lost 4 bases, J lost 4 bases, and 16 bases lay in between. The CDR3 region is CASGSQGRGGYGYTF. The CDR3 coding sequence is TGTGCTAGTGGTTCCCAGGGGCGCGGGGGCTATGGCTACACCTTC.

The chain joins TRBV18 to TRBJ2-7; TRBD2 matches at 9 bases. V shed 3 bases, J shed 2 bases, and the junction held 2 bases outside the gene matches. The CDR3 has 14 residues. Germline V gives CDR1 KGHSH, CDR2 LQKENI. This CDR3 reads CASSPGLATYEQYF. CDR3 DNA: TGTGCCAGCTCACCGGGACTAGCCACCTACGAGCAGTACTTC.

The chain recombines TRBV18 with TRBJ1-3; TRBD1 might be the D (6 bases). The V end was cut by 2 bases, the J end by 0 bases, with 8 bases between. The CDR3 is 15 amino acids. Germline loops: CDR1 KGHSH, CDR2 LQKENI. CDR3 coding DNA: TGTGCCAGCTCACCAACAGGGAACTCTGGAAACACCATATATTTT. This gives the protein CASSPTGNSGNTIYF.

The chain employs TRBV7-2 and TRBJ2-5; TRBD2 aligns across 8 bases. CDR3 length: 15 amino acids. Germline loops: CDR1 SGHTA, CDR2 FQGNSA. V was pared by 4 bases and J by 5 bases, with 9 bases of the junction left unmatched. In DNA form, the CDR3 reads TGTGCCAGCAGCTCGCCGGGAGGGACAAGGGAGACCCAGTACTTC. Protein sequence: CASSSPGGTRETQYF.

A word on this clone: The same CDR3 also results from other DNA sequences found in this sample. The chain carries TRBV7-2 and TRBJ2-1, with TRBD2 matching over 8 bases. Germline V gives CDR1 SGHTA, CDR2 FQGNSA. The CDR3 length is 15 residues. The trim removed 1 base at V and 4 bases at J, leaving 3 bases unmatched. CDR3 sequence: CASSLVGGGYNEQFF. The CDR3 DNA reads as TGTGCCAGCAGCTTAGTCGGGGGGGGTTACAATGAGCAGTTCTTC.

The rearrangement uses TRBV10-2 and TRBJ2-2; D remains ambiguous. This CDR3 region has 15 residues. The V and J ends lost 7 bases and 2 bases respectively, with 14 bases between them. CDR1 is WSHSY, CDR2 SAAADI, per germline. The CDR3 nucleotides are TGCGCCAGCAACCTCGCTGGTAGCAACACCGGGGAGCTGTTTTTT. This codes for CASNLAGSNTGELFF.

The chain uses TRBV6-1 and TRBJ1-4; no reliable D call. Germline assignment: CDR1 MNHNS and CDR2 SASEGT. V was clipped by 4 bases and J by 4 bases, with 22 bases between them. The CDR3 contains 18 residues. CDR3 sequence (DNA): TGTGCCAGCAGTGGGGAGTTGCTAATCTCCAATTATAATGAAAAACTGTTTTTT. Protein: CASSGELLISNYNEKLFF.

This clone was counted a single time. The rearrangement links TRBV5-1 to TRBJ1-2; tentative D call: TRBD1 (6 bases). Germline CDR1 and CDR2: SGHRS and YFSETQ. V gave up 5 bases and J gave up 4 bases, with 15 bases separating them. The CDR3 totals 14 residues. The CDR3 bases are TGCGCCAGCAGGGAACAGGGACAACTCTATGGCTACACCTTC. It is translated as CASREQGQLYGYTF.

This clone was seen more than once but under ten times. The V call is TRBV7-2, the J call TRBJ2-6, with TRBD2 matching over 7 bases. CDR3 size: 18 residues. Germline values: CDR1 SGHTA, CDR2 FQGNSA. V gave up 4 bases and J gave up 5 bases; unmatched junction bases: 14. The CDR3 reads CASSWSRGGTLWANVLTF. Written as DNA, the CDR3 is TGTGCCAGCAGCTGGTCCCGGGGAGGGACTCTGTGGGCCAACGTCCTGACTTTC.

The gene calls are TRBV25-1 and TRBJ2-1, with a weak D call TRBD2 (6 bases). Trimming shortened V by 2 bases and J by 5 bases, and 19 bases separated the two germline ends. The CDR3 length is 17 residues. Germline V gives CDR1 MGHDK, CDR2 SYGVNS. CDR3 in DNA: TGTGCCAGCAGTGAAGGGTCGAGACTAGAGGTGAACAATGAGCAGTTCTTC. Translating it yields CASSEGSRLEVNNEQFF.

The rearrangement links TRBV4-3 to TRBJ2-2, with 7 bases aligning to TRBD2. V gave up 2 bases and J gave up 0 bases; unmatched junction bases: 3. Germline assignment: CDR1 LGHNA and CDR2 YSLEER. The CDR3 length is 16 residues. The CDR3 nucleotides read TGCGCCAGCAGCCAACCCGCGGGGGCGAACACCGGGGAGCTGTTTTTT. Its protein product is CASSQPAGANTGELFF.

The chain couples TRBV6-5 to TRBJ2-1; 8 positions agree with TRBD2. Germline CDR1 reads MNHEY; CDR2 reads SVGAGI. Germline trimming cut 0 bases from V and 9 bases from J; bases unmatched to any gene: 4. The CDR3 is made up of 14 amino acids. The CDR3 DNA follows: TGTGCCAGCAGTTACTCTCGGGAGGGAGGTGAGCAGTTCTTC. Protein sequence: CASSYSREGGEQFF.

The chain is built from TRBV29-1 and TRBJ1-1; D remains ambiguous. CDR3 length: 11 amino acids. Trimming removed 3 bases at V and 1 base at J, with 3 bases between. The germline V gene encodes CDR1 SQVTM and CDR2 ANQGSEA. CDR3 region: CSVDRNTEAFF. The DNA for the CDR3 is TGCAGCGTTGACAGGAACACTGAAGCTTTCTTT.

CDR3 in amino acids: CASSPGVSGGSSYEQYF. CDR3 DNA: TGTGCCAGCAGCCCCGGAGTTAGCGGGGGGAGCTCCTACGAGCAGTACTTC. This chain uses TRBV9 with TRBJ2-7; 10 positions match TRBD2. Trimming at V came to 4 bases and at J to 0 bases, leaving 10 bases not matched to a gene. Germline CDR1 and CDR2: SGDLS and YYNGEE. The CDR3 has 17 amino acids.

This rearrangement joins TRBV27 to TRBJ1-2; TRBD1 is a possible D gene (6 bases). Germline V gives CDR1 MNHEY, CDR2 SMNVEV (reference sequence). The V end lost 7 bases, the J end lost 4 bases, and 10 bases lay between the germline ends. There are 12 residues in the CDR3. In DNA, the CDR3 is TGTGCCAGCATGGACAGAAGCTATGGCTACACCTTC. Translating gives CASMDRSYGYTF.

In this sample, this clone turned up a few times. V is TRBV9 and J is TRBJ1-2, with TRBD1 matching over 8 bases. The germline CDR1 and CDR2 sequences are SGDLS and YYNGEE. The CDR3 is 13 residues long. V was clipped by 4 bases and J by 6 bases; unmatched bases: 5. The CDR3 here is CASSQTGGDGYTF. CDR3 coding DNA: TGTGCCAGCAGCCAAACAGGGGGTGATGGCTACACCTTC.

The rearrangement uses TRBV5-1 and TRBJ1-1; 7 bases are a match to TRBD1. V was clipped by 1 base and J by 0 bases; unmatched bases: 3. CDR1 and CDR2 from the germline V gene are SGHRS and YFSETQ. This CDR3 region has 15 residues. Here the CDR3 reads CASSLFDRVNTEAFF. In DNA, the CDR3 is TGCGCCAGCAGCTTGTTTGACAGGGTGAACACTGAAGCTTTCTTT.

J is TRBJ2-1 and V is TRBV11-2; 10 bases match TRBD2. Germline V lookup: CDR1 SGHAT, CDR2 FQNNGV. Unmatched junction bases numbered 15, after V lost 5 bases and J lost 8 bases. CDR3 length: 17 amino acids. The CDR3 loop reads CASSPTPSSGRSDEQFF. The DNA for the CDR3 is TGTGCCAGCAGCCCTACCCCCTCTAGCGGGAGAAGCGATGAGCAGTTCTTC.

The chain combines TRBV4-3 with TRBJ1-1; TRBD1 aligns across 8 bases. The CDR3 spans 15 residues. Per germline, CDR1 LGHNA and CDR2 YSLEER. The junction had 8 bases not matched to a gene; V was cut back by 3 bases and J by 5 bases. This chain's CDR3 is CASSHTYRGKTEAFF. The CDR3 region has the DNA TGCGCCAGCAGCCACACCTACAGGGGGAAGACTGAAGCTTTCTTT.

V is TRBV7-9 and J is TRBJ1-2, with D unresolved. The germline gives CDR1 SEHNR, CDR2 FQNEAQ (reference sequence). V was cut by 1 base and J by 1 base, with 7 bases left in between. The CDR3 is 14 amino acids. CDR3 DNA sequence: TGTGCCAGCAGCTTAGGGCGGTTTAACTATGGCTACACCTTC. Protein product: CASSLGRFNYGYTF.

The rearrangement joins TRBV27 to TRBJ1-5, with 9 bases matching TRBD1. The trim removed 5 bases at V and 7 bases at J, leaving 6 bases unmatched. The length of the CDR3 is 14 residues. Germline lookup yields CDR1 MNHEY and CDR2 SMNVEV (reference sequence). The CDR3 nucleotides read TGTGCCAGCAGTCCGGACAGGGGCGGCCAGCCCCAGCATTTT. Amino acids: CASSPDRGGQPQHF.